This TCR beta chain was obtained from a study of T cells in Graves' hyperthyroidism and ophthalmopathy. Study-level background: Peripheral blood was acquired at first diagnosis, ahead of any therapy whatsoever.

RNA transcripts provided the source from which TCR beta CDR3 regions were amplified. The HTBI primer set drove a first-round RT-PCR of the TCR CDR3. TCRdb re-called the multiplex PCR reads with MiXCR, one entry per CDR3 protein. Here the sample spans a few hundred thousand distinct CDR3 sequences, more than 15% being singletons. The CDR3 spans 14 residues. Trimming removed 11 bases from V and 3 bases from J, with 16 bases in between. Subjects aged 18 to 65 presented with newly diagnosed hyperthyroidism of less than 2 months' duration. Uncontrolled infection, other autoimmune disease, pregnancy or lactation excluded patients.

Sample: blood. The rearrangement uses TRBV12-3 or TRBV12-4 and TRBJ2-2; a weak D match, TRBD1 (5 bases). This receptor was taken from a woman in her thirties with Graves' hyperthyroidism. Written as DNA, the CDR3 is TGTGCCGGCGGAGACAGAAGCGACACCGGGGAGCTGTTTTTT. Translated: CAGGDRSDTGELFF.